This TCR beta chain is from a study of T-cell memory formation after mild COVID-19. This clonotype was picked up many times. Antigen: not known. Trimming removed 5 bases from V and 2 bases from J, with 7 bases in between. Germline values: CDR1 ENHRY, CDR2 SYGVKD. The CDR3 sequence is 12 residues long. Study-level results: Cross-reactive memory apparently joined, as some responding clones appeared in pre-infection memory.

TCRdb re-called the 5' RACE reads with MiXCR, one entry per CDR3 protein. Among around 340,000 distinct CDR3 sequences, 10% to 15% were seen once, and the ten largest hold about a fifth. The chain couples TRBV10-3 to TRBJ2-7; D may be TRBD1 (6 bases). Sequencing was carried out using PBMCs or a T cell subset sorted from them (not recorded which). This clonotype was sampled from a man aged 18-30 years who had mild COVID-19 (a few samples of this study predate the infection). Cell type and time point are not known. The CDR3 nucleotides read TGTGCCATCAGTCAGGGGACCTACGAGCAGTACTTC. Residues: CAISQGTYEQYF.